These 23 T cell receptor beta chains were all obtained from the same sample, sequenced in a study of a mutant IDH1 vaccine in newly diagnosed glioma. Documented time point: week 35, safety follow-up. What each vaccine dose contained was 300 ug of mutant IDH1 20-mer peptide, accompanied by topical imiquimod. Their antigens are not known. This table comes from immunoSEQ multiplex PCR, and its TCRdb copy is limited to in-frame clones, with some not included. The sample gives 45,000 to 55,000 clones, more than 60% of which show up once; around 6.7% is in the top ten. This sample comprised PBMCs, obtained from a glioma patient whose treatment included an IDH1 peptide vaccine. These receptors all stem from a man in his forties with glioma.

The chain links TRBV2 to TRBJ1-1; 7 nucleotides align to TRBD1. V was clipped by 4 bases and J by 10 bases; unmatched bases: 9. The CDR3 consists of 13 residues. The germline V gene encodes CDR1 SNHLY and CDR2 FYNNEI. Here the CDR3 reads CASSGSKGAGAFF. As DNA, the CDR3 is TGTGCCAGCAGTGGGTCAAAGGGGGCGGGAGCTTTCTTT.

This clone was recorded a few times. The chain is built from TRBV2 and TRBJ1-2; D ambiguous. The CDR3 contains 13 residues. Germline lookup yields CDR1 SNHLY and CDR2 FYNNEI. Deletions cut 3 bases from V and 4 bases from J, with 9 bases between. This CDR3 is CASSDLEVYGYTF. The CDR3 coding sequence is TGTGCCAGCAGTGATCTGGAGGTCTATGGCTACACCTTC.

V gene TRBV7-2 combines with J gene TRBJ1-4, with D perhaps matching TRBD1 (5 bases). The CDR3 spans 16 residues. Per germline, CDR1 SGHTA and CDR2 FQGNSA. The V gene lost 0 bases and the J gene lost 5 bases, with 13 bases spanning the gap. CDR3 sequence: CASSLAVVGLNEKLFF. In nucleotides, the CDR3 is TGTGCCAGCAGCTTAGCGGTCGTGGGGCTGAATGAAAAACTGTTTTTT.

This sequence joins TRBV5-1 and TRBJ2-7; 13 nucleotides align to TRBD2. This CDR3 is built from 14 residues. Germline V gives CDR1 SGHRS, CDR2 YFSETQ. The J segment lost 4 bases and the V segment lost 4 bases, leaving 2 bases of the junction unmatched. CDR3 region: CASSRLAGGYEQYF. The CDR3 DNA follows: TGCGCCAGCAGCCGACTAGCGGGGGGATACGAGCAGTACTTC.

The rearrangement joins TRBV6-4 to TRBJ2-7, with D perhaps TRBD2 (7 bases). Looked up from germline, CDR1 is MRHNA and CDR2 is SNTAGT. V was trimmed by 4 bases and J by 0 bases, leaving 16 bases between them. The CDR3 spans 16 residues. This CDR3 reads CASSATGGLASYEQYF. CDR3 DNA sequence: TGTGCCAGCAGTGCGACCGGGGGGCTTGCCTCCTACGAGCAGTACTTC.

V gene TRBV10-3 combines with J gene TRBJ2-5, with 7 bases that match TRBD2. CDR3 size: 14 residues. J gave up 2 bases and V 7 bases, and 7 bases lay outside the gene matches. The germline V gene has CDR1 ENHRY and CDR2 SYGVKD. The CDR3: CAIKSLADQETQYF. The DNA for the CDR3 is TGTGCCATCAAGTCCCTAGCGGATCAAGAGACCCAGTACTTC.

The chain recombines TRBV18 with TRBJ1-4; 8 bases are shared with TRBD1. Per the germline V gene, CDR1 is KGHSH and CDR2 is LQKENI. V was clipped by 6 bases and J by 7 bases; unmatched bases: 7. The CDR3 has 14 residues. The CDR3, as DNA: TGTGCCAGCTCCTACGGACAGGGTCCTGAAAAACTGTTTTTT. Protein sequence: CASSYGQGPEKLFF.

This chain joins TRBV6-5 and TRBJ1-2; D not resolved. Looked up from germline, CDR1 is MNHEY and CDR2 is SVGAGI. The length of the CDR3 is 16 residues. With 3 bases removed from V and 1 base from J, the gap between germline ends came to 15 bases. The CDR3: CASSYTVAVVNYGYTF. The CDR3 coding sequence is TGTGCCAGCAGTTATACCGTGGCGGTAGTTAACTATGGCTACACCTTC.

The chain combines TRBV6-5 with TRBJ1-1; 9 bases line up with TRBD1. V was pared by 1 base and J by 1 base, with 1 base of the junction left unmatched. This CDR3 contains 15 residues. Germline CDR1 is MNHEY and CDR2 is SVGAGI. CDR3 amino acids: CASSYWDRANTEAFF. The CDR3 DNA is TGTGCCAGCAGTTACTGGGACAGGGCGAACACTGAAGCTTTCTTT.

This sequence joins TRBV29-1 and TRBJ2-3, with D perhaps assigned TRBD1 or TRBD2 (5 bases each). Germline V gene data show CDR1 as SQVTM and CDR2 as ANQGSEA. The V gene lost 4 bases and the J gene lost 6 bases, with 20 bases spanning the gap. The CDR3 is made up of 15 amino acids. CDR3 residues: CSVARDLTATDTQYF. As DNA, the CDR3 is TGCAGCGTTGCCCGGGACCTAACCGCCACGGATACGCAGTATTTT.

V usage is TRBV10-1 and J usage is TRBJ2-5; 7 bases match TRBD1. After removal of 6 bases from V and 5 bases from J, the junction contained 9 bases not matched to a gene. This CDR3 region has 14 residues. Germline loops: CDR1 WNHNN, CDR2 SYGVQD (reference sequence). The CDR3 spells CASSYDRDGETQYF. Written as DNA, the CDR3 is TGCGCCAGCAGCTACGACAGGGATGGGGAGACCCAGTACTTC.

The V gene is TRBV2, the J gene TRBJ1-2, with D tentatively TRBD1 (6 bases). CDR1 is SNHLY and CDR2 is FYNNEI in the germline V gene. The V end lost 6 bases, the J end lost 8 bases, and 22 bases lay between the germline ends. This CDR3 region has 15 residues. The CDR3 protein is CASSLLMGGAAGYTF. The CDR3 DNA reads as TGTGCCAGCAGCCTCTTAATGGGGGGGGCTGCCGGCTACACCTTC.

This clone appeared a single time. The chain recombines TRBV27 with TRBJ2-5; D not certain. Germline CDR1 MNHEY, CDR2 SMNVEV (reference sequence). Trimming cost V 8 bases and J 4 bases, with 14 bases left between them. The CDR3 has 13 amino acids. The CDR3 sequence: CASGTGSGETQYF. For the CDR3, the DNA is TGTGCCAGCGGAACCGGGTCCGGAGAGACCCAGTACTTC.

This chain links TRBV27 with TRBJ1-5, with D hard to call. Germline-derived CDR1 and CDR2 are MNHEY and SMNVEV (reference sequence). V was cut by 11 bases and J by 5 bases, with 16 bases left in between. This CDR3 region has 13 residues. The CDR3 region is CASSRYNDQPQHF. In nucleotides, the CDR3 is TGTGCCTCCTCCCGGTACAACGATCAGCCCCAGCATTTT.

The gene calls are TRBV5-1 and TRBJ2-5; a weak D match, TRBD2 (6 bases). The CDR3 has 13 residues. Germline values: CDR1 SGHRS, CDR2 YFSETQ. The V end was cut by 4 bases, the J end by 4 bases, with 11 bases between. The CDR3 nucleotides are TGCGCCAGCAGCGGAGGGTTGGGAGAGACCCAGTACTTC. It encodes CASSGGLGETQYF. The full variable domain, completed using reference TRBV5-1 and TRBJ2-5, is KAGVTQTPRYLIKTRGQQVTLSCSPISGHRSVSWYQQTPGQGLQFLFEYFSETQRNKGNFPGRFSGRQFSNSRSEMNVSTLELGDSALYLCASSGGLGETQYFGPGTRLLVL.

The rearrangement joins TRBV6-1 to TRBJ1-5, with a tentative D call TRBD1 (5 bases). Per the germline V gene, CDR1 is MNHNS and CDR2 is SASEGT. The CDR3 has 15 amino acids. Trimming removed 9 bases from V and 4 bases from J, with 19 bases in between. In nucleotides, the CDR3 is TGTGCCAGTCGGTGGAATCGGGACGGGAATCAGCCCCAGCATTTT. This encodes CASRWNRDGNQPQHF.

The V and J genes are TRBV15 and TRBJ1-6; no clear D gene. Germline V gene data show CDR1 as LNHNV and CDR2 as YYDKDF (reference sequence). CDR3 length equals 13 residues. Deletions cut 1 base from V and 6 bases from J, with 4 bases between. The CDR3 DNA follows: TGTGCCACCAGCAGAGTCGTTAATTCACCCCTCCACTTT. Amino acids: CATSRVVNSPLHF.

The chain has TRBV6-1 and TRBJ2-7; unclear D gene. Germline V gene lookup returns CDR1 MNHNS and CDR2 SASEGT. The V end lost 2 bases, the J end lost 2 bases, and 10 bases lay between the germline ends. This CDR3 contains 14 residues. CDR3: CASSEQFLTYEQYF. DNA for the CDR3: TGTGCCAGCAGTGAACAGTTTTTGACCTACGAGCAGTACTTC.

This clone was recorded a few times. The V and J genes are TRBV5-1 and TRBJ2-1; D possibly corresponds to TRBD1 (5 bases). This CDR3 contains 17 residues. V was cut by 6 bases and J by 4 bases, with 23 bases left in between. CDR1 SGHRS and CDR2 YFSETQ come from the germline V gene. In DNA form, the CDR3 reads TGCGCCAGCATAAGGAACCCGACAGCGACCGGGTACAATGAGCAGTTCTTC. Protein product: CASIRNPTATGYNEQFF.

The rearrangement uses TRBV2 and TRBJ2-5, with D unclear. Trimming took off 4 bases at V and 5 bases at J, with 8 bases between the two ends. The CDR3 is made up of 12 amino acids. CDR1 and CDR2 from the germline V gene are SNHLY and FYNNEI. CDR3 bases: TGTGCCAGCAGTGGGCAGGCCGAGACCCAGTACTTC. It encodes CASSGQAETQYF.

This chain links TRBV5-6 with TRBJ1-1; 8 bases agree with TRBD1. Germline V gene data show CDR1 as SGHDT and CDR2 as YYEEEE. The CDR3 runs to 17 residues. V lost 1 base to trimming and J lost 7 bases; unmatched junction nucleotides: 15. The chain's CDR3 is CASSLYGPPVTGVEAFF. CDR3 coding DNA: TGTGCCAGCAGCTTGTATGGGCCCCCGGTGACAGGGGTTGAAGCTTTCTTT.

This sequence joins TRBV4-1 and TRBJ1-2; a possible D gene is TRBD1 (6 bases). The germline gives CDR1 MGHRA, CDR2 YSYEKL. With 4 bases removed from V and 5 bases from J, the gap between germline ends came to 11 bases. The CDR3 is 13 residues long. The CDR3 here is CASSPGQRYGYTF. CDR3 nucleotide sequence: TGCGCCAGCAGCCCCGGACAGCGATATGGCTACACCTTC.

Details on this clone: The junction departs from germline at one end; a sequencing error may be responsible. This chain links TRBV2 with TRBJ2-7; no reliable D call. Per the germline V gene, CDR1 is SNHLY and CDR2 is FYNNEI. CDR3 length: 10 residues. The CDR3 sequence is CASSAYEQCF. The CDR3 DNA reads TGTGCCAGCAGTGCCTACGAGCAGTGCTTC.